A selection of T cell receptor beta chains follows, all from one sample in a study of shared clonotypes between healthy human individuals. Assay used: immunoSEQ multiplex PCR; TCRdb lists only in-frame clones, some missing. The sample includes under 2,500,000 clones, around 95% of them seen just once. The specimen sequenced was naive CD4+ T cells sorted from blood. These receptor sequences come from a man younger than 35 in good health. The CDR3 runs from the conserved cysteine through the conserved F or W. The D gene is left open where the match is weak. Rows give clone size only sometimes, using once, few, many, or a class for an expanded clone.

.	TRBJ2-1	TRBD2	TRBV9	TGTGCCAGCAGCTTTAGCTATGGGGACTACACTGAGCAGTTCTTC	CASSFSYGDYTEQFF
.	TRBJ1-1	TRBD1	TRBV5-1	TGCGCCAGCAGCTCACAGGGGGCAGGGAACACTGAAGCTTTCTTT	CASSSQGAGNTEAFF
.	TRBJ1-3	.	TRBV6-1	TGTGCCAGCAGGGAAGGACAGAGCTCTGGAAACACCATATATTTT	CASREGQSSGNTIYF
.	TRBJ1-5	.	TRBV28	TGTGCCAGCAGTTTGCGAGGAGGGCGGCGCAATCAGCCCCAGCATTTT	CASSLRGGRRNQPQHF
.	TRBJ1-2	TRBD1	TRBV18	TGTGCCAGCTCACAAGGACAGGGCTATGGCTACACCTTC	CASSQGQGYGYTF
.	TRBJ1-3	.	TRBV7-3	TGTGCCAGCAGCTTAATGGGGCCTGACCGATTCTCTGGAAACACCATATGTTTT	CASSLMGPDRFSGNTICF
.	TRBJ1-5	.	TRBV2	TGTGCCAGCAGTGGGTCCGGCGCTCCGATCCAGCATTTT	CASSGSGAPIQHF
.	TRBJ2-7	.	TRBV5-4	TGTGCCAGCAGCTTGAAGGTCGGGACTTACTCCTACGAGCAGTACTTC	CASSLKVGTYSYEQYF
.	TRBJ2-7	.	TRBV10-3	TGTGCCATCAGTTGGGACGGCGAGCAGTACTTC	CAISWDGEQYF
.	TRBJ2-3	.	TRBV7-9	TGTGCCAGCAGCCACCGTGGAGAAACAGATACGCAGTATTTT	CASSHRGETDTQYF
.	TRBJ1-2	.	TRBV12-5	TGTGCTAGTGGCCCCGGGGGGTCTAGGGGCTACACCTTC	CASGPGGSRGYTF
.	TRBJ2-2	TRBD1	TRBV10-3	TGTGCCATCAGTGAAGTTAGAGGGAGACAGGGGACGAACACCGGGGAGCTGTTTTTT	CAISEVRGRQGTNTGELFF
.	TRBJ2-1	TRBD2	TRBV30	TGTGCCTGGAGTGTTGAAAGGACTAGCCTTAATTACAATGAGCAGTTCTTC	CAWSVERTSLNYNEQFF
.	TRBJ2-5	.	TRBV18	TGTGCCAGCTCACCTGGGAGTGAGGAGACCCAGTACTTC	CASSPGSEETQYF
.	TRBJ2-1	.	TRBV18	TGTGCCAGCTCACCCGCCGGAAGGTCCTACAATGAGCAGTTCTTC	CASSPAGRSYNEQFF
.	TRBJ2-1	.	TRBV28	TGTGCCAGCACGCTTGCAGGGCTAGGAAATGAGCAGTTCTTC	CASTLAGLGNEQFF
.	TRBJ1-2	.	TRBV28	TGTGCCAGCAGTACCCGCGACAGGTCCTATGGCTACACCTTC	CASSTRDRSYGYTF
.	TRBJ2-3	.	TRBV6-5	TGTGCCAGCACCGCAGGGGGGAGGAGCACAGATACGCAGTATTTT	CASTAGGRSTDTQYF
.	TRBJ2-7	.	TRBV7-9	TGTGCCAGCAGCTTAGCGGGAACTGAGCAGTACTTC	CASSLAGTEQYF
few	TRBJ1-2	.	TRBV6-5	TGTGCCAGCAGTCAGGGCTACTATGGCTACACCTTC	CASSQGYYGYTF
.	TRBJ2-2	TRBD1	TRBV7-2	TGTGCCAGCAGCTTGGGACAGATGGGTTCCGGGGAGCTGTTTTTT	CASSLGQMGSGELFF
.	TRBJ1-1	.	TRBV30	TGTGCCTGGAGTATCAACACTGAAGCTTTCTTT	CAWSINTEAFF
.	TRBJ1-5	TRBD1	TRBV27	TGTGCCAGCAGCCGGGACAGGGGATTCAATCAGCCCCAGCATTTT	CASSRDRGFNQPQHF
.	TRBJ2-3	.	TRBV29-1	TGCAGCGTTGAGTCAGGGGAACACGATACGCAGTATTTT	CSVESGEHDTQYF
.	TRBJ1-2	.	TRBV9	TGTGCCAGCAGCGTAGACGGGACACCGTCACGCACCTTC	CASSVDGTPSRTF
.	TRBJ2-5	TRBD1	TRBV28	TGTGCCAGCAGTTTCCGACAGGGGGTTAGGGAGACCCAGTACTTC	CASSFRQGVRETQYF
.	TRBJ2-3	.	TRBV10-1	TGCGCCAGCAGTGAATCTGGGGATACGCAGTATTTT	CASSESGDTQYF
.	TRBJ1-3	TRBD1	TRBV28	TGTGCCAGCAGTTTAGCGACAGGGGGCTCTGGAAACACCATATATTTT	CASSLATGGSGNTIYF
.	TRBJ2-5	.	TRBV7-9	TGTGCCAGCAGTTTACTAGAGACCCAGTACTTC	CASSLLETQYF
.	TRBJ1-2	.	TRBV2	TGTGCCAGCAGGCTCGACAATAACTATGGCTACACCTTC	CASRLDNNYGYTF
.	TRBJ2-1	TRBD1	TRBV30	TGTGCCTGGAGTCAAGGACAGGTCAATGAGCAGTTCTTC	CAWSQGQVNEQFF
.	TRBJ2-1	.	TRBV9	TGTGCCAGCAGCGTTGCGGGAAGGTTGAATGAGCAGTTCTTC	CASSVAGRLNEQFF
.	TRBJ2-1	TRBD2	TRBV5-6	TGTGCCAGCAGCAAACACCGGGACTACCACAATGAGCAGTTCTTC	CASSKHRDYHNEQFF
.	TRBJ1-2	.	TRBV2	TGTGCCAGCAGTGAAGCCCTAACAGCGACCTATGGCTACACCTTC	CASSEALTATYGYTF
.	TRBJ2-1	TRBD2	TRBV12-5	TGTGCTAGTCTCCTAACTAGCGGGACATTAGATGAGCAGTTCTTC	CASLLTSGTLDEQFF
.	TRBJ1-3	.	TRBV7-8	TGTGCCAGCAGCCCCCAGGGAGCTTCCTCTGGAAACACCATATATTTT	CASSPQGASSGNTIYF
.	TRBJ1-6	TRBD1	TRBV6-5	TGTGCCAGCACCACTGGACAGGGGCGTTCACCCCTCCACTTT	CASTTGQGRSPLHF
.	TRBJ1-4	.	TRBV6-5	TGTGCCAGCAGTCAATCAGCTGCAACTAATGAAAAACTGTTTTTT	CASSQSAATNEKLFF
.	TRBJ2-5	.	TRBV10-3	TGTGCCATCAGTGAGTCGAGAGTGGAGACCCAGTACTTC	CAISESRVETQYF
.	TRBJ2-3	TRBD2	TRBV7-9	TGTGCCAGCAGCACCCAGCGGGGGGGACTCACAGATACGCAGTATTTT	CASSTQRGGLTDTQYF
.	TRBJ2-3	TRBD1	TRBV11-2	TGTGCCAGCAGCCCACGACAGGGGGTAACAGATACGCAGTATTTT	CASSPRQGVTDTQYF
.	TRBJ2-1	.	TRBV6-1	TGTGCCAGCAGCCCACCGGGGACCGAGCAGTTCTTC	CASSPPGTEQFF
.	TRBJ1-5	.	TRBV7-2	TGTGCCAGCAGCTTAGAGTTGTATCAGCCCCAGCATTTT	CASSLELYQPQHF
.	TRBJ2-3	.	TRBV5-6	TGTGCCAGCAGCTTGGCCGGGAATACGCAGTATTTT	CASSLAGNTQYF
.	TRBJ1-4	.	TRBV6-1	TGTGCCAGCATGCCGGGGGGCCGCCGGAAACTGTTTTTT	CASMPGGRRKLFF
.	TRBJ1-2	TRBD1	TRBV7-8	TGTGCCAGCAGCTTAGCAACAGGGGGCTATGGCTACACCTTC	CASSLATGGYGYTF
.	TRBJ1-1	.	TRBV19	TGTGCCAGTAGTGTCTTACGGGGGGCTCAACCTATGAACACTGAAGCTTTCTTT	CASSVLRGAQPMNTEAFF
.	TRBJ2-3	TRBD1	TRBV25-1	TGTGCCAGCACCTCCTCAGGGGGTTCAGATACGCAGTATTTT	CASTSSGGSDTQYF